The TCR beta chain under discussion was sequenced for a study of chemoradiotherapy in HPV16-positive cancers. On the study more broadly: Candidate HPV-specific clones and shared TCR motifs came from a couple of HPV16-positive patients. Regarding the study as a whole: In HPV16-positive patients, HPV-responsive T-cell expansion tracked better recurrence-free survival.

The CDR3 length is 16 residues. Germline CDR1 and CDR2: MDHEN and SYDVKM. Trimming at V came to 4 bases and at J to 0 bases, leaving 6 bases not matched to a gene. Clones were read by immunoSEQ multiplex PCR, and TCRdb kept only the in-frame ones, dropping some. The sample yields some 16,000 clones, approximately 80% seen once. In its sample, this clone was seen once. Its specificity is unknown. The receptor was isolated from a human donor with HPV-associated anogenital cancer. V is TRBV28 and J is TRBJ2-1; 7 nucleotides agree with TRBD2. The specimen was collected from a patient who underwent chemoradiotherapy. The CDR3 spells CASSSLAVRSYNEQFF. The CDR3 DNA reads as TGTGCCAGCAGTTCCCTAGCGGTCCGCTCCTACAATGAGCAGTTCTTC.